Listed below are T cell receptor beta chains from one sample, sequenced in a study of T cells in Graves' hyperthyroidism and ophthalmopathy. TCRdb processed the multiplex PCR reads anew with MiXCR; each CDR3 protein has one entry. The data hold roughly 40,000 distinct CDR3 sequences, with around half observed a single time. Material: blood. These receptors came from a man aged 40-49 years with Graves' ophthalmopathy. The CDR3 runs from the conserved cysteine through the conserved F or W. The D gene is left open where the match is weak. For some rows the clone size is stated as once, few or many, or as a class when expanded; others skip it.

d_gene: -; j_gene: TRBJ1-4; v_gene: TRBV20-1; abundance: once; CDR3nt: TGCAGTGCTCCTCGTTTGGTTGGGTATGAAAAACTGTTTTTT; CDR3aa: CSAPRLVGYEKLFF
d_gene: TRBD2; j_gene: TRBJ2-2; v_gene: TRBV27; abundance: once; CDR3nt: TGTGCCAGCAGTTTAGGGGGGGGGACCGGGGAGCTGTTTTTT; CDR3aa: CASSLGGGTGELFF
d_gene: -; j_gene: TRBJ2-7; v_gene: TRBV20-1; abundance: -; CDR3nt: TGCAGAGAAAGGGCAGGGCCGAGATACGAGCAGTACTTC; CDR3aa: CRERAGPRYEQYF
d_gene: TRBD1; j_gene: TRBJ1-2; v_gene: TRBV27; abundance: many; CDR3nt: TGTGCCAGCAGTACACAGGGGTCGAATGGCTACACCTTC; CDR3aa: CASSTQGSNGYTF
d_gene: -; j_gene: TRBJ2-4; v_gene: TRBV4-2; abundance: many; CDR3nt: TGTGCCAGCAGCCAAGCGGGACTCACAAACGTAGCCAAAAACATTCAGTACTTC; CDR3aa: CASSQAGLTNVAKNIQYF
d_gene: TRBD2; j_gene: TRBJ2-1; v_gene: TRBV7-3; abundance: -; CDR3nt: TGTGCCAGCACTAGCGGGGGGGATTACAATGAGCAGTTCTTC; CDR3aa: CASTSGGDYNEQFF
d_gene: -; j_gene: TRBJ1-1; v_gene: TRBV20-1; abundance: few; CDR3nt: TGCAGTCCTAATCAGGAGGGGAACACTGAAGCTTTCTTT; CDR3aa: CSPNQEGNTEAFF
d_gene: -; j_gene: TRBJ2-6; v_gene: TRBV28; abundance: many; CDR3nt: TGTGCCAGCAGCCCAGGGGTCGGTCCGATACGCTCTGGGGCCAACGTCCTGACTTTC; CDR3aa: CASSPGVGPIRSGANVLTF
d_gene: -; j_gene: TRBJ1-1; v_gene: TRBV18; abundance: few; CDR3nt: TGTGCCAGCTCACCATATGTAGTGAACACTGAAGCTTTCTTT; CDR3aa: CASSPYVVNTEAFF
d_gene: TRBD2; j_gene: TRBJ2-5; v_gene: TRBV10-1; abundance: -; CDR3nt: TGTGCCAGCAGCTTGGTGCTAGCGGGTTACCAAGAGACCCAGTACTTC; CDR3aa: CASSLVLAGYQETQYF
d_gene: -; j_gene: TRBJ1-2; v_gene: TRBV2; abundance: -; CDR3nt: TGTGCCAGCGGTGATGTGGATCAGAAAGACTATGGCTACACCTTC; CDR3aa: CASGDVDQKDYGYTF
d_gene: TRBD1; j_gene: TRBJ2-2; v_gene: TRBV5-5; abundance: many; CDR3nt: TGTGCCAGCAGCTCACCTTCCGGGACAGGGTCCGGGGAGCTGTTTTTT; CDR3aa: CASSSPSGTGSGELFF
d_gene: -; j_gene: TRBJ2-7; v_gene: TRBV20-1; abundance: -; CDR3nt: TGCAGTGCTAGAGATCCGTACGGGAGACGCTCCTACGAGCAGTACTTC; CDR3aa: CSARDPYGRRSYEQYF
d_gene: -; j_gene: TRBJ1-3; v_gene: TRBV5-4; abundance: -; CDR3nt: TGTGCCAGCAGCAAGGGGGGAAACACCATATATTTT; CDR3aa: CASSKGGNTIYF
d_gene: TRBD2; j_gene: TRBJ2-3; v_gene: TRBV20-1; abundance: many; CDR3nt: TGCAGTGCTAGAGGACGGACTAGCGGGGTCGCAGATACGCAGTATTTT; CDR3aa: CSARGRTSGVADTQYF
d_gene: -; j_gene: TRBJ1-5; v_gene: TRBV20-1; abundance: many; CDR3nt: TGCAGTGCTAGAGAAAAACAAGGGGGAACAATTGCGTATAGCAATCAGCCCCAGCATTTT; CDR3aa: CSAREKQGGTIAYSNQPQHF
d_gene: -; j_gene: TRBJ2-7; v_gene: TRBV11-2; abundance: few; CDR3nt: TGTGCCAGCAGCTTTCCGAATCTCTACGAGCAGTACTTC; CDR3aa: CASSFPNLYEQYF
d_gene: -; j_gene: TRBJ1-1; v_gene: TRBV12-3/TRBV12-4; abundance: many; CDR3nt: TGTGCCAGCAGCTTAGGCACTGAAGCTTTCTTT; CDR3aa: CASSLGTEAFF
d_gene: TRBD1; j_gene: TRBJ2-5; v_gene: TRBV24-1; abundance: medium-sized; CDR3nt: TGTGCCACCGGAACGGGACAGTTCCAAGAGACCCAGTACTTC; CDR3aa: CATGTGQFQETQYF
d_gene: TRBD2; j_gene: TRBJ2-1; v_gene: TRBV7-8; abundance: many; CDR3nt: TGTGCCAGCAGCCCTCCAGGTTTTACTAGCGGTGTCGACAATGAGCAGTTCTTC; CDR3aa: CASSPPGFTSGVDNEQFF
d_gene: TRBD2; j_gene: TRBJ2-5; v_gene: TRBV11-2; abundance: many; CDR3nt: TGTGCCAGCAGCCGTAGCGGGACCAGGGAGACCCAGTACTTC; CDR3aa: CASSRSGTRETQYF
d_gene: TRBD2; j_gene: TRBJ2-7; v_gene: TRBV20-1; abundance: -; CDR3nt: TGCAGTGCTCAGAGCGGGGGGGCCCACGAGCAGTACTTC; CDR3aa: CSAQSGGAHEQYF
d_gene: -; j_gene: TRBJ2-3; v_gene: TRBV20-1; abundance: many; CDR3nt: TGCAGTGCCCCCCTAGCGCCTAGCACAGATACGCAGTATTTT; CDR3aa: CSAPLAPSTDTQYF
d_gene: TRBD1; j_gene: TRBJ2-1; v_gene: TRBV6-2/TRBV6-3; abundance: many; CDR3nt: TGTGCCAGCAGTTTGGACAGGCCGACCTACAATGAGCAGTTCTTC; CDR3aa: CASSLDRPTYNEQFF
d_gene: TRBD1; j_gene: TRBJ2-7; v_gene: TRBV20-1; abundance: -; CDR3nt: TGCAGTGCTAATAATCCGGGACAGGGATTT; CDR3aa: CSANNPGQGF
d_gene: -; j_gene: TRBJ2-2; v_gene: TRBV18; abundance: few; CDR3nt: TGTGCCAGCTCACTCAGGGTGACCGGGGAGCTGTTTTTT; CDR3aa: CASSLRVTGELFF
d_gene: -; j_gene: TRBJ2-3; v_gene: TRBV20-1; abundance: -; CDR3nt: TGCAGTGCTAGAGATCTACAGGGCGGCAGTGGTACGCAGTATTTT; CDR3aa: CSARDLQGGSGTQYF
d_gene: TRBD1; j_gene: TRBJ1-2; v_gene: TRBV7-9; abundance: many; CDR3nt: TGTGCCAGCAGCCCGGGACAGGGAGGTAGCTATGGCTACACCTTC; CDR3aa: CASSPGQGGSYGYTF
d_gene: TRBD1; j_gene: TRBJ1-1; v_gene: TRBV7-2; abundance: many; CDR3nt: TGTGCCAGCAGCCGATGGGGGGACAGGCTAATCTTT; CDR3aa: CASSRWGDRLIF
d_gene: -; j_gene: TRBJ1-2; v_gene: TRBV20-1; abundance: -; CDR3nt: TGCAGTGCTAATGGGTGGGTAGCGGGGTACACCTTC; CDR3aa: CSANGWVAGYTF
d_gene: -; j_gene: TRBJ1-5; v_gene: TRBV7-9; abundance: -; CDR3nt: TGTGCCAGCAGTTTCCGGGGGAGCAATCAGCCCCAGCATTTT; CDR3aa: CASSFRGSNQPQHF
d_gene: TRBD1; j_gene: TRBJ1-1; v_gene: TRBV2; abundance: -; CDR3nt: TGTGCCAGCAGCCCGGACAGGGCGGGCACTGAAGCTTTCTTT; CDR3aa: CASSPDRAGTEAFF
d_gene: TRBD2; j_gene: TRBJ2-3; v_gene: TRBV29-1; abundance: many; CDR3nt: TGCAGCGTTCTCACTCTGACTAGCGCGGACCGCACAGATACGCAGTATTTT; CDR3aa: CSVLTLTSADRTDTQYF
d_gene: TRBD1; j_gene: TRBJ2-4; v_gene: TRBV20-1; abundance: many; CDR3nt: TGCAGTGCTAGAGAGCCGGACAGGGGGCGCGGGGTAGCCAAAAACATTCAGTACTTC; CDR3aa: CSAREPDRGRGVAKNIQYF
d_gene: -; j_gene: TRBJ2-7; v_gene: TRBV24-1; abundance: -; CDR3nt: TGTGCCACCAGTGCTAGAGCGGGTTCTTACTACGAGCAGTACTTC; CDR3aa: CATSARAGSYYEQYF
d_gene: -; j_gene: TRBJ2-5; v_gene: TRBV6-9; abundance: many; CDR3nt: TGTGCCAGCAGTGTCCCCAGGGAAAGAGAGACCCAGTACTTC; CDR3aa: CASSVPRERETQYF
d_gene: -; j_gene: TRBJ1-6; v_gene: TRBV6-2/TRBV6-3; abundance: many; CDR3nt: TGTGCCAGCGGGCGGACGTCCTATAATTCACCCCTCCACTTT; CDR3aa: CASGRTSYNSPLHF
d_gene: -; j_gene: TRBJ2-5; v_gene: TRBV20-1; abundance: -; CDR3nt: TGCAGTTCTATGGTTTTGGAGACCCAGTACTTC; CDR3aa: CSSMVLETQYF
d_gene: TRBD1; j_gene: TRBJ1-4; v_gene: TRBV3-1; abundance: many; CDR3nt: TGTGCCAGCAGCCAACGGACAGGGAGTGAAAAACTGTTTTTT; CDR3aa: CASSQRTGSEKLFF
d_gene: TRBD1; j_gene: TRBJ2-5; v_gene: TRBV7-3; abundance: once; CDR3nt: TGTGCCAGCAGCCGGGACAGGACCGGGGAGACCCAGTACTTC; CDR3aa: CASSRDRTGETQYF
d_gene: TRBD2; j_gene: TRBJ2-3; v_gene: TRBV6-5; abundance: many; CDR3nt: TGTGCCAGCAGAACTAGCGGGGCGCCCACAGATACGCAGTATTTT; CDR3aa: CASRTSGAPTDTQYF
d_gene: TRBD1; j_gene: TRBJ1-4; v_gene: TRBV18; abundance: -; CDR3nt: TGTGCCAGCTCACCGACAGGGGTTAATGAAAAACTGTTTTTT; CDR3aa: CASSPTGVNEKLFF
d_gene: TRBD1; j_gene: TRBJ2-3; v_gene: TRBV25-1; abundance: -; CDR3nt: TGTGCCAGCAGTGAATATAAGGGGGCGTATACGCAGTATTTT; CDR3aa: CASSEYKGAYTQYF
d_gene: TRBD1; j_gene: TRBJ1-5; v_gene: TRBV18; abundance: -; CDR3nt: TGTGCCAGCTCACCGACAGGGGGGCGCAATCAGCCCCAGCATTTT; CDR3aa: CASSPTGGRNQPQHF
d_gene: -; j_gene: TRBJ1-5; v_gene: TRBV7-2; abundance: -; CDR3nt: TGTGACAGCGGACGGATAAATGAGCCCCAGCATTTT; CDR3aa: CDSGRINEPQHF
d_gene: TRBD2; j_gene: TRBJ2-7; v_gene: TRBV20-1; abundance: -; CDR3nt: TGCAGTGCTAGGGGGACTAGCGGGAGGTACGAGCAGTACTTC; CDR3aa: CSARGTSGRYEQYF
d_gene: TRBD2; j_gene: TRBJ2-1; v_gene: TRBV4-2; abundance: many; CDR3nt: TGTGCCAGCAGCCAAGTGACGGGGGGGGCCGCCAATGAGCAGTTCTTC; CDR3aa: CASSQVTGGAANEQFF
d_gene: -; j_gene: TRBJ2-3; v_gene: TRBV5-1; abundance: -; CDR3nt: TGCGCCAGCAGCTTCTCAGGGATGCAGTATTTT; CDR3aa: CASSFSGMQYF
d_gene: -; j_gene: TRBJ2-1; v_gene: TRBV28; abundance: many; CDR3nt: TGTGCCAGCATCACGGGCCCCAGGACGGATCACAATGAGCAGTTCTTC; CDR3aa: CASITGPRTDHNEQFF
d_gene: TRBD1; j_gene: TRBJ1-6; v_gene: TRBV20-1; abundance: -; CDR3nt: TGCAGTGCTAGAGCTGAGGGACAGGGGAATTCACCCCTCCACTTT; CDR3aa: CSARAEGQGNSPLHF
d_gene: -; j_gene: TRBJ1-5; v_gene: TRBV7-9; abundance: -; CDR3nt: TGTGCCAGCAGCTCCGATGGGGATCAGCCCCAGCATTTT; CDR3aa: CASSSDGDQPQHF
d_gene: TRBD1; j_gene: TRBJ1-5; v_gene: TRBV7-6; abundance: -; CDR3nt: TGTGCCAGCAGCCTAGGGACAGAAAAGGATAGCAATCAGCCCCAGCATTTT; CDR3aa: CASSLGTEKDSNQPQHF
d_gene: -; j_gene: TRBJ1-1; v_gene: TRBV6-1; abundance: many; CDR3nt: TGTGCCAGCAGTGAAGGGTTTGTTGGGAACACTGAAGCTTTCTTT; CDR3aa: CASSEGFVGNTEAFF
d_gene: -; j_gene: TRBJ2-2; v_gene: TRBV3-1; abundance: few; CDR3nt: TGTGCCAGCAGTCAAAACCCCGGGCTTCCCGCCGGGGAGCTGTTTTTT; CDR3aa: CASSQNPGLPAGELFF
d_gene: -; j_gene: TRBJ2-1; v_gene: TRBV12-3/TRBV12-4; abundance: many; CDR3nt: TGTGCCAGCAGTAGCCACAGGGCTGGTGAGCAGTTCTTC; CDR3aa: CASSSHRAGEQFF